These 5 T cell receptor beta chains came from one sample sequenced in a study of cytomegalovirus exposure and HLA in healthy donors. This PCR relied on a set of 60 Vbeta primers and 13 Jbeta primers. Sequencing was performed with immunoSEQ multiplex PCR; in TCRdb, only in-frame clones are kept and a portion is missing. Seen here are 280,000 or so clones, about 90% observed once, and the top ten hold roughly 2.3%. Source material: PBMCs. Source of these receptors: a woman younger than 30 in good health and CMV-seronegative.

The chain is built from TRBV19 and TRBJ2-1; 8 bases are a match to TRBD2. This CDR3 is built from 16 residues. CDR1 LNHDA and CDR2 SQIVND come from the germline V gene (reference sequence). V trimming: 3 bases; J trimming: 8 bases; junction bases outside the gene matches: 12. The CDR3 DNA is TGTGCCAGTAGTATGGGGCCGGGGGGGCCGGGCCATGAGCAGTTCTTC. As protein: CASSMGPGGPGHEQFF.

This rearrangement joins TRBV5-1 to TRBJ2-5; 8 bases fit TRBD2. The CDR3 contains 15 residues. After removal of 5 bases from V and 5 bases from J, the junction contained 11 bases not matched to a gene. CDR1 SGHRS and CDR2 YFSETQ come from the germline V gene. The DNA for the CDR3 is TGCGCCAGCAGGGTTGGGACTAGTAGCGTGGAGACCCAGTACTTC. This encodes CASRVGTSSVETQYF.

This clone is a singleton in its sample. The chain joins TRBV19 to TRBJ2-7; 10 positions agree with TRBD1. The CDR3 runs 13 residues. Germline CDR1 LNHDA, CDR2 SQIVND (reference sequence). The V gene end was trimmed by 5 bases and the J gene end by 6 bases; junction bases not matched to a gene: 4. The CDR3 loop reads CASSLRDRGEQYF. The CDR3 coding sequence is TGTGCCAGTAGTCTGCGGGACAGGGGCGAGCAGTACTTC. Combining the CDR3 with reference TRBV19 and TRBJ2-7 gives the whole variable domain DGGITQSPKYLFRKEGQNVTLSCEQNLNHDAMYWYRQDPGQGLRLIYYSQIVNDFQKGDIAEGYSVSREKKESFPLTVTSAQKNPTAFYLCASSLRDRGEQYFGPGTRLTVT.

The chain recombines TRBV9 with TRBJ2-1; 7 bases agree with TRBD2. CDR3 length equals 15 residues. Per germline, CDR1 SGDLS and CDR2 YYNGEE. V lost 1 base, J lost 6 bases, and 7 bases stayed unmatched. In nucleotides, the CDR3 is TGTGCCAGCAGCGTAATAAGCGGGGTATCCAATGAGCAGTTCTTC. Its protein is CASSVISGVSNEQFF.

The CDR3 nucleotides read TGCGCCAGCAGCTTGTGGGAGGATGAGCAGTTCTTC. Translation gives CASSLWEDEQFF. This chain connects TRBV5-1 to TRBJ2-1, with D tentatively TRBD2 (6 bases). V lost 1 base to trimming and J lost 8 bases, with 7 bases between them. Germline V lookup: CDR1 SGHRS, CDR2 YFSETQ. The CDR3 extends over 12 amino acids.